The 11 T cell receptor beta chains below come from one sample, sequenced in a study of cytomegalovirus exposure and HLA in healthy donors. Assay: immunoSEQ multiplex PCR; the TCRdb copy retains only in-frame clones and omits some. The sample includes hundreds of thousands of clones, roughly 90% seen only once; the top ten take 0.83%. The sample was PBMCs. These TCRs come from a woman aged 18-29 years in good health and CMV-seronegative.

The chain carries TRBV4-1 and TRBJ1-5, with D hard to call. The CDR3 contains 15 residues. Germline V CDR1 and CDR2: MGHRA, YSYEKL. V shed 3 bases and J shed 0 bases, with 9 bases lying between them. The CDR3 DNA reads TGCGCCAGCAGCCAGGCCCCGTATAGCAATCAGCCCCAGCATTTT. Translating gives CASSQAPYSNQPQHF.

DNA for the CDR3: TGTGCCAGCAGTATTAGCGGGCGGGGGGGTGAGCAGTTCTTC. Its translation is CASSISGRGGEQFF. The chain has TRBV27 and TRBJ2-1; 9 bases line up with TRBD2. Germline V gene sequence: CDR1 MNHEY, CDR2 SMNVEV (reference sequence). J was trimmed by 9 bases and V by 5 bases; bases with no gene match: 8. This CDR3 is built from 14 residues.

This chain links TRBV29-1 with TRBJ1-5, with D perhaps matching TRBD1 (6 bases). The CDR3 spans 16 residues. CDR1 SQVTM and CDR2 ANQGSEA come from the germline V gene. Trimming took off 6 bases at V and 5 bases at J, with 23 bases between the two ends. The CDR3, as DNA: TGCAGCGTCACCACCGGGGGGCAGGGGCACCATCAGCCCCAGCATTTT. Its translation is CSVTTGGQGHHQPQHF.

This clone has just one count. V gene TRBV11-2 combines with J gene TRBJ2-1; 10 nucleotides line up with TRBD2. Germline loops: CDR1 SGHAT, CDR2 FQNNGV. V dropped 4 bases and J dropped 3; count of bases not matched to a gene: 6. This CDR3 is built from 16 residues. The CDR3 here is CASSSGIAGGYNEQFF. The CDR3 coding sequence is TGTGCCAGCAGCTCCGGGATAGCGGGAGGCTACAATGAGCAGTTCTTC. Together with reference TRBV11-2 and TRBJ2-1, the CDR3 gives the full variable domain: EAGVAQSPRYKIIEKRQSVAFWCNPISGHATLYWYQQILGQGPKLLIQFQNNGVVDDSQLPKDRFSAERLKGVDSTLKIQPAKLEDSAVYLCASSSGIAGGYNEQFFGPGTRLTVL.

This clone has just a few counts. The V and J genes are TRBV10-3 and TRBJ1-5; a weak D match, TRBD1 (5 bases). The CDR3 extends over 15 amino acids. Germline CDR1 and CDR2: ENHRY and SYGVKD. V was clipped by 3 bases and J by 0 bases, with 9 bases between them. DNA of the CDR3: TGTGCCATCAGTGACCGACAGACTAGCAATCAGCCCCAGCATTTT. It is translated as CAISDRQTSNQPQHF.

The V call is TRBV2, the J call TRBJ1-2; D perhaps matches TRBD1 (5 bases). The ends were cut back, 0 bases at V and 3 bases at J, with 14 bases in the middle. CDR1 is SNHLY and CDR2 is FYNNEI in the germline V gene. This CDR3 contains 16 residues. This chain's CDR3 is CASSEAGRTGHYGYTF. CDR3 coding DNA: TGTGCCAGCAGTGAAGCGGGCCGTACAGGACACTATGGCTACACCTTC.

This clone was detected only once. The chain couples TRBV28 to TRBJ2-7; D may be TRBD1 (5 bases). V was trimmed by 2 bases and J by 7 bases, leaving 18 bases between them. This CDR3 is 15 amino acids long. Per the germline V gene, CDR1 is MDHEN and CDR2 is SYDVKM. The CDR3 DNA sequence: TGTGCCAGCAGTTTAAGATCGCAGGGTCCGAGGGAGCAGTACTTC. It translates to CASSLRSQGPREQYF.

The chain combines TRBV23-1 with TRBJ1-2; 7 positions match TRBD1. TRBV23-1 belongs to the ORF category, with a function that is uncertain. The CDR3 is 21 amino acids. Trimming removed 0 bases from V and 0 bases from J; junction bases left unmatched: 19. The CDR3, as DNA: TGCGCCAGCAGTCAATCGGAAGGATTGGCGGACAGGCCTAAAGCTAACTATGGCTACACCTTC. Translated, it gives CASSQSEGLADRPKANYGYTF.

This clone has a single count. The chain recombines TRBV27 with TRBJ2-1; 12 positions agree with TRBD2. J gave up 4 bases and V 4 bases, and 14 bases lay outside the gene matches. This CDR3 contains 19 residues. Germline values: CDR1 MNHEY, CDR2 SMNVEV (reference sequence). Here the CDR3 reads CASSSLPVTSGRLYNEQFF. Here the CDR3 DNA reads TGTGCCAGCAGTTCTCTCCCCGTGACTAGCGGGAGACTGTACAATGAGCAGTTCTTC.

This chain links TRBV5-4 with TRBJ2-7; TRBD1 matches at 10 bases. Germline CDR1 reads SGHNT; CDR2 reads YYREEE (reference sequence). V dropped 4 bases and J dropped 5; count of bases not matched to a gene: 9. CDR3 length: 15 amino acids. The CDR3 sequence is CASSAKTGGFDEQYF. The DNA for the CDR3 is TGTGCCAGCAGCGCCAAGACAGGGGGCTTCGACGAGCAGTACTTC.

This clone showed up just a few times. The CDR3 nucleotides are TGTGCCAGTAGTCAGGGGGCTATCACTGAAGCTTTCTTT. Its translation: CASSQGAITEAFF. This sequence joins TRBV19 and TRBJ1-1; 8 nucleotides line up with TRBD1. J gave up 4 bases and V 5 bases, and 3 bases lay outside the gene matches. From germline, CDR1 is LNHDA and CDR2 SQIVND (reference sequence). This CDR3 has 13 amino acids.